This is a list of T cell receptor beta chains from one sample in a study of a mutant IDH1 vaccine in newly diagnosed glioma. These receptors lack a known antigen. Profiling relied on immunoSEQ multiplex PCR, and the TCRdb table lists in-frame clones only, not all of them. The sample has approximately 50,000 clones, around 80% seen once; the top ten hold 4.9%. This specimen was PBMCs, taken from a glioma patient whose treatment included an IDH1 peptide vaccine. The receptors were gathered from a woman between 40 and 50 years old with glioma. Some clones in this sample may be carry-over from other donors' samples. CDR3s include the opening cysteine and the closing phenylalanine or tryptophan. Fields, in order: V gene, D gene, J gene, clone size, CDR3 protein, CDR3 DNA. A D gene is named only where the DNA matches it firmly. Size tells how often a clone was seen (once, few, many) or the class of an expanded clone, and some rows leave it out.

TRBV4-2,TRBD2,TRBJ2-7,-,CASSQGAGGQYEQYF,TGTGCCAGCAGCCAAGGAGCGGGAGGACAGTACGAGCAGTACTTC
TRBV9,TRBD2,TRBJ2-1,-,CASSVSLTSGGAVDEQFF,TGTGCCAGCAGCGTATCCCTAACTAGCGGGGGGGCCGTGGATGAGCAGTTCTTC
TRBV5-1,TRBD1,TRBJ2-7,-,CASANRGLHEQYF,TGCGCCAGCGCGAACAGGGGGCTTCACGAGCAGTACTTC
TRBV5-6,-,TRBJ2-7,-,CASSNRRAKSYEQYF,TGTGCCAGCAGCAACCGGCGGGCGAAGTCCTACGAGCAGTACTTC
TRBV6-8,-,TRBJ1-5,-,CASSWGGNQPQHF,TGTGCCAGCAGTTGGGGTGGCAATCAGCCCCAGCATTTT
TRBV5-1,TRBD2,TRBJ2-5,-,CASSLPASGGLQETQYF,TGCGCCAGCAGCTTGCCCGCTAGCGGGGGACTCCAAGAGACCCAGTACTTC
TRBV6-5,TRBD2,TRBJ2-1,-,CASSYDRGGRYNEQFF,TGTGCCAGCAGTTACGATCGGGGGGGCCGGTACAATGAGCAGTTCTTC
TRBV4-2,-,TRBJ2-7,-,CASSRSSAAYEQYF,TGTGCCAGCAGCCGAAGTAGCGCGGCCTACGAGCAGTACTTC
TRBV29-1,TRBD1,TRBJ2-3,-,CSVGQDTDTQYF,TGCAGCGTGGGACAGGACACAGATACGCAGTATTTT
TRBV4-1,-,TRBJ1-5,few,CASSQGLDQPQHF,TGCGCCAGCAGCCAAGGCCTCGATCAGCCCCAGCATTTT
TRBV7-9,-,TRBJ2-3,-,CASSLVGGRNTQYF,TGTGCCAGCAGCTTAGTGGGTGGAAGAAATACGCAGTATTTT
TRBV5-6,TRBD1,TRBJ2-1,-,CASSQQGEQFF,TGTGCCAGCAGCCAACAGGGGGAGCAGTTCTTC
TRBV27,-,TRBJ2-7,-,CASSRRGGHEQYF,TGTGCCAGCAGTCGTAGAGGGGGTCACGAGCAGTACTTC
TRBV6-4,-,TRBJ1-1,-,CASSGDSADTEAFF,TGTGCCAGCAGTGGAGACAGCGCGGACACTGAAGCTTTCTTT
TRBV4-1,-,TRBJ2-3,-,CASSQAAGSDTQYF,TGCGCCAGCAGCCAAGCTGCGGGGTCAGATACGCAGTATTTT
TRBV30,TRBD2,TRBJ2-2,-,CAWSPWVAGATGELFF,TGTGCCTGGAGTCCCTGGGTAGCGGGGGCCACCGGGGAGCTGTTTTTT
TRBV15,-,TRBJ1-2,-,CATSSSRRRRIYGYTF,TGTGCCACCAGCAGCTCCCGGCGGCGACGGATCTATGGCTACACCTTC
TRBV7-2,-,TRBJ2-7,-,CASSSFPYEQYF,TGTGCCAGCAGCTCTTTCCCCTACGAGCAGTACTTC
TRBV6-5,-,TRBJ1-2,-,CASSPLGQSDYGYTF,TGTGCCAGCAGCCCCCTCGGACAGTCGGACTATGGCTACACCTTC
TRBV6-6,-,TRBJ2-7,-,CASSYSGQSAYEQYF,TGTGCCAGCAGTTACTCAGGACAATCCGCCTACGAGCAGTACTTC
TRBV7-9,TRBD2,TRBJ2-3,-,CASSLSGGAADTQYF,TGTGCCAGCAGCTTAAGCGGGGGGGCGGCAGATACGCAGTATTTT
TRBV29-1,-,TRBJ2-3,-,CSVYGTTDTQYF,TGCAGCGTTTACGGGACAACAGATACGCAGTATTTT
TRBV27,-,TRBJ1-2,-,CASRAGGYGYTF,TGTGCCAGCAGGGCTGGAGGCTATGGCTACACCTTC
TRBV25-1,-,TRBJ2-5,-,CASSEGGSQETQYF,TGTGCCAGCAGTGAGGGGGGCAGTCAAGAGACCCAGTACTTC
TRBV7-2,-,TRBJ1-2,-,CASSLGSYGYTF,TGTGCCAGCAGCTTAGGTAGCTATGGCTACACCTTC
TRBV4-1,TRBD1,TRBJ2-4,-,CASSKSPGTGGNIQYF,TGCGCCAGCAGCAAAAGTCCGGGTACAGGGGGGAACATTCAGTACTTC
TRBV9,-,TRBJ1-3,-,CASRGFSGNTIYF,TGTGCCAGCCGGGGTTTCTCTGGAAACACCATATATTTT
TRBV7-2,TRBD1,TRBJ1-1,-,CASSADRGELSEAFF,TGTGCCAGCAGCGCAGACAGGGGCGAGCTCTCTGAAGCTTTCTTT
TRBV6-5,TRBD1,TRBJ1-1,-,CASSYSSGQAHEAFF,TGTGCCAGCAGTTACTCATCCGGACAGGCCCATGAAGCTTTCTTT
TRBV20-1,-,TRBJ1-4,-,CSAWKNEKLFF,TGCAGTGCGTGGAAAAATGAAAAACTGTTTTTT
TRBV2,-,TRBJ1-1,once,CASTAEGVLNTEAFF,TGTGCCAGCACCGCCGAGGGGGTACTGAACACTGAAGCTTTCTTT
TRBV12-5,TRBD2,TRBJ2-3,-,CASGLRGGTDTQYF,TGTGCTAGTGGTTTGCGGGGGGGCACAGATACGCAGTATTTT
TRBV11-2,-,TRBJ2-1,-,CASSLELDGGYEQFF,TGTGCCAGCAGCTTAGAACTGGACGGGGGTTATGAGCAGTTCTTC
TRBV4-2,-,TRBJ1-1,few,CASSQEQGRMNTEAFF,TGTGCCAGCAGCCAAGAGCAGGGGAGAATGAACACTGAAGCTTTCTTT
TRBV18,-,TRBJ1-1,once,CASSPSVGRLVNRAEAFF,TGTGCCAGCTCACCGAGTGTGGGGCGGCTCGTGAACCGCGCTGAAGCTTTCTTT
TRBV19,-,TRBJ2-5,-,CASNPQGGGGETQYF,TGTGCCAGTAATCCCCAGGGGGGGGGAGGAGAGACCCAGTACTTC
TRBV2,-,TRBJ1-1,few,CASSEDGGRTEAFF,TGTGCCAGCAGTGAAGATGGGGGGCGAACTGAAGCTTTCTTT
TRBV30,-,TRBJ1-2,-,CAWSVQTVSNGYTF,TGTGCCTGGAGTGTACAGACAGTGAGTAATGGCTACACCTTC
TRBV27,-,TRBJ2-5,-,CASSLGETQYF,TGTGCCAGCAGTTTAGGGGAGACCCAGTACTTC
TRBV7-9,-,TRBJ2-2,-,CATARTENTGELFF,TGTGCCACCGCTCGGACTGAGAACACCGGGGAGCTGTTTTTT
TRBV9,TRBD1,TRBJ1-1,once,CASSGQGNTEAFF,TGTGCCAGCAGCGGACAGGGGAACACTGAAGCTTTCTTT
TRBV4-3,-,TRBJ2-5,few,CASSQGGPGGEETQYF,TGCGCCAGCAGCCAAGGGGGCCCGGGGGGCGAAGAGACCCAGTACTTC
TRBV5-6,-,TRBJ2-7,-,CASSLGEPYEQYF,TGTGCCAGCAGCTTGGGGGAACCCTACGAGCAGTACTTC
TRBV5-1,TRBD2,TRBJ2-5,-,CASSPLAGGQQETQYF,TGCGCCAGCAGCCCCCTAGCGGGGGGGCAGCAAGAGACCCAGTACTTC
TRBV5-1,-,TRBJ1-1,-,CASSPGGLGFTEAFF,TGCGCCAGCAGCCCTGGGGGATTGGGATTCACTGAAGCTTTCTTT
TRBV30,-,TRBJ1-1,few,CAWGAGSSTIPRAFF,TGTGCCTGGGGGGCAGGAAGTTCCACGATCCCCCGAGCTTTCTTT
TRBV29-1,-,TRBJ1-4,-,CSVLQGSNEKLFF,TGCAGCGTTTTACAGGGTTCTAATGAAAAACTGTTTTTT